This is a list of T cell receptor beta chains from one sample in a study of T cells in Graves' hyperthyroidism and ophthalmopathy. Via MiXCR, TCRdb re-called the multiplex PCR reads, giving one row per CDR3 protein. The sample lists approximately 480,000 distinct CDR3 sequences; less than 25% were seen once. The sample taken for sequencing was blood. The origin of the receptors is a man aged 18-30 years with Graves' hyperthyroidism. CDR3s include the opening cysteine and the closing phenylalanine or tryptophan. The D gene is left open where the match is weak. Not every row has a clone size; where given, it reads once, few, many or a size class.

D gene,clone size,V gene,J gene,CDR3 protein,CDR3 DNA
NA,NA,TRBV30,TRBJ2-6,CAWSRDGANVLTF,TGTGCCTGGAGCCGGGACGGGGCCAACGTCCTGACTTTC
TRBD2,many,TRBV13,TRBJ2-7,CASRQRGGLYEQYF,TGTGCCAGCAGACAACGCGGGGGACTCTACGAGCAGTACTTC
NA,many,TRBV29-1,TRBJ1-1,CSVEDQGGRGAFF,TGCAGCGTTGAAGACCAAGGGGGGCGGGGTGCTTTCTTT
NA,many,TRBV6-1,TRBJ1-1,CASSDQGTGNTEAFF,TGTGCCAGCAGTGACCAAGGGACGGGGAACACTGAAGCTTTCTTT
NA,many,TRBV20-1,TRBJ2-2,CSARGPHLGGHTGELFF,TGCAGTGCTAGAGGACCACACTTGGGGGGCCACACCGGGGAGCTGTTTTTT
NA,few,TRBV20-1,TRBJ2-5,CSARGEETQYF,TGCAGTGCCCGCGGAGAAGAGACCCAGTACTTC
NA,many,TRBV12-3/TRBV12-4,TRBJ1-3,CASSGNSGNTIYF,TGTGCCAGCAGCGGTAACTCTGGAAACACCATATATTTT
NA,many,TRBV6-5,TRBJ2-7,CASSRSDRTYEQYF,TGTGCCAGCAGTCGCTCCGACAGGACCTACGAGCAGTACTTC
NA,many,TRBV11-2,TRBJ1-1,CASSLDVKRNTEAFF,TGTGCCAGCAGCTTAGATGTGAAGAGGAACACTGAAGCTTTCTTT
NA,few,TRBV4-1,TRBJ1-3,CASSQEERQSPSSGNTIYF,TGCGCCAGCAGCCAAGAGGAGCGACAGAGTCCTAGCTCTGGAAACACCATATATTTT
NA,many,TRBV5-1,TRBJ1-1,CASSKGTNTEAFF,TGCGCCAGCAGTAAGGGGACGAACACTGAAGCTTTCTTT
NA,many,TRBV11-2,TRBJ1-3,CASSMGGSGNTIYF,TGTGCCAGCAGCATGGGGGGCTCTGGAAACACCATATATTTT
TRBD1,many,TRBV12-3/TRBV12-4,TRBJ1-1,CASRPTGGTEAFF,TGTGCCAGCAGACCAACAGGGGGAACTGAAGCTTTCTTT
NA,few,TRBV10-1,TRBJ1-1,CASSESGTGEAFF,TGCGCCAGCAGTGAGTCGGGGACGGGGGAAGCTTTCTTT
TRBD1,many,TRBV20-1,TRBJ1-1,CSATPGQGARGLWNTEAFF,TGCAGTGCTACGCCGGGACAGGGGGCACGGGGGCTTTGGAACACTGAAGCTTTCTTT
TRBD1,many,TRBV28,TRBJ2-7,CASSPPGTGGVWEQYF,TGTGCCAGCAGTCCCCCAGGGACAGGGGGAGTCTGGGAGCAGTACTTC
NA,many,TRBV28,TRBJ1-1,CASSFRTTNTEAFF,TGTGCCAGCAGTTTCCGCACAACGAACACTGAAGCTTTCTTT
NA,few,TRBV18,TRBJ1-2,CASSPPERTLDYGYTF,TGTGCCAGCTCACCACCAGAGAGAACTCTTGACTATGGCTACACCTTC
TRBD1,many,TRBV11-3,TRBJ1-1,CASNTRTGTLTEAFF,TGTGCCAGCAACACGAGGACAGGGACTCTCACTGAAGCTTTCTTT
TRBD2,many,TRBV25-1,TRBJ2-5,CASSERLARGETQYF,TGTGCCAGCAGTGAGAGGTTGGCGCGGGGGGAGACCCAGTACTTC
NA,many,TRBV7-9,TRBJ1-2,CASSFYMDNYGYTF,TGTGCCAGCAGCTTTTACATGGACAACTATGGCTACACCTTC
NA,many,TRBV9,TRBJ1-1,CASRGKEGAEAFF,TGTGCCAGCAGGGGAAAGGAAGGAGCTGAAGCTTTCTTT
NA,many,TRBV7-8,TRBJ2-7,CASNDKDSYEQYF,TGTGCCAGCAACGACAAGGACTCCTACGAGCAGTACTTC
TRBD2,many,TRBV6-1,TRBJ2-5,CASSQTSGGGETQYF,TGTGCCAGCAGTCAGACTAGCGGGGGGGGAGAGACCCAGTACTTC
TRBD1,few,TRBV11-2,TRBJ2-7,CASSLDLGQGTYEQYF,TGTGCCAGCAGCTTAGATCTAGGACAGGGTACCTACGAGCAGTACTTC
NA,many,TRBV5-1,TRBJ1-2,CASSLGLGIYTF,TGCGCCAGCAGCTTGGGGCTGGGGATCTACACCTTC
NA,many,TRBV7-2,TRBJ1-1,CASSLALGQNTEAFF,TGTGCCAGCAGCTTAGCACTTGGACAGAACACTGAAGCTTTCTTT
NA,NA,TRBV19,TRBJ1-2,CASSIGRASYGYTF,TGTGCCAGTAGTATAGGGAGAGCATCTTATGGCTACACCTTC
NA,many,TRBV9,TRBJ1-5,CASSVEGFQPQHF,TGTGCCAGCAGCGTAGAAGGGTTTCAGCCCCAGCATTTT
NA,many,TRBV12-3/TRBV12-4,TRBJ2-7,CASSVSLRYEQYF,TGTGCCAGCAGTGTAAGTCTCCGATACGAGCAGTACTTC
NA,many,TRBV6-2/TRBV6-3,TRBJ2-7,CASSFLTGYEQYF,TGTGCCAGCAGTTTCCTAACGGGTTACGAGCAGTACTTC
TRBD1,many,TRBV7-8,TRBJ1-2,CASSSRQGNYGYTF,TGTGCCAGCAGCTCGAGACAGGGGAACTATGGCTACACCTTC